These T cell receptor beta chains were read from a single sample in a study of Tregs in tolerant kidney transplant recipients. Produced via immunoSEQ multiplex PCR; TCRdb's table is partial and in-frame only. The table has approximately 16,000 clones, around 77% seen once. Sequenced material: Tregs from blood, taken before the transplant. The receptors come from a human donor who received a combined kidney and bone marrow transplant. Each CDR3 is given with its conserved first and last residue. The D gene is left open where the match is weak.

v_call d_call cdr3_aa
TRBV10-3 - CAISGNLGATGELFF
TRBV7-2 TRBD2 CASTVGGSYTDTQYF
TRBV5-1 TRBD1 CASSLGQGAYNEQFF
TRBV29-1 - CSVVSDTHYGYTF
TRBV7-9 TRBD2 CASSPSRITSGSYNEQFF
TRBV29-1 TRBD1 CSVPRQGGTDTQYF
TRBV27 - CASSLYRNHQPQHF
TRBV6-5 TRBD1 CASSKDRVNYGYTF
TRBV6-1 TRBD2 CASSEGREYFKNIQYF
TRBV19 TRBD2 CASSAGTSGFSYNEQFF
TRBV11-2 TRBD1 CASSLAGAGGQETQYF
TRBV27 - CASSPSGYSNQPQHF
TRBV25-1 - CASSPALRGETQYF
TRBV5-1 - CASSSSPGANVLTF
TRBV11-2 - CASSLVGELGYTF
TRBV5-1 TRBD1 CASSSDATGRVYGYTF
TRBV6-1 TRBD1 CASTRDRESLTEAFF
TRBV5-1 - CASSWAAGNTIYF
TRBV7-8 TRBD2 CASSLESLAGETQYF
TRBV6-5 TRBD2 CASSAGTSGHNEQFF
TRBV2 TRBD2 CASSDELAGQRVTTQYF
TRBV7-9 - CASSFLRTHTDTQYF
TRBV5-5 - CASSSRRVEASRRDEQYF
TRBV5-1 - CASSLRGQFNGYTF
TRBV2 - CASSEGVSRETQYF
TRBV5-1 TRBD1 CASSPGLTGGYYGYTF
TRBV6-5 TRBD1 CASSRQGAGGNTIYF
TRBV5-1 TRBD2 CASSALAGGNNEQFF
TRBV27 TRBD1 CASSPHTGVPYEQYF
TRBV6-1 - CASSHVSGQSYEQYF
TRBV6-5 - CASSDRGWGDTQYF
TRBV19 TRBD2 CASSIGTSGSHQETQYF
TRBV6-5 - CASNLNTEAFF
TRBV2 TRBD1 CASGRQGSSYNSPLHF
TRBV5-1 TRBD1 CASSFMWVGGTNTGELFF
TRBV7-9 TRBD1 CASSSTGTVHSYEQYF